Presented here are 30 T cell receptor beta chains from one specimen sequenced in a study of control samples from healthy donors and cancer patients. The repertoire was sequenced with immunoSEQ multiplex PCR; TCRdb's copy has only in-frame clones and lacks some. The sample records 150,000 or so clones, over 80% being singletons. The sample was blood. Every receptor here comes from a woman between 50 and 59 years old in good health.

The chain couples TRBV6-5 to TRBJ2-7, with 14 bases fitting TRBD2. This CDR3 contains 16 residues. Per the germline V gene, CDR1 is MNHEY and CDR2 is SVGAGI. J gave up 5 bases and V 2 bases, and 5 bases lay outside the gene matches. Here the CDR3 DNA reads TGTGCCAGCAGTTACGGGACTAGCGGGAGTAGGGACGAGCAGTACTTC. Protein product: CASSYGTSGSRDEQYF.

In DNA, the CDR3 is TGTGCCACCAGCATGGACAATCAGCCCCAGCATTTT. Amino acids: CATSMDNQPQHF. V usage is TRBV15 and J usage is TRBJ1-5; D remains unclear. Germline loops: CDR1 LNHNV, CDR2 YYDKDF (reference sequence). This CDR3 has 12 amino acids. Trimming left V 4 bases short and J 3 bases short, with 4 bases between.

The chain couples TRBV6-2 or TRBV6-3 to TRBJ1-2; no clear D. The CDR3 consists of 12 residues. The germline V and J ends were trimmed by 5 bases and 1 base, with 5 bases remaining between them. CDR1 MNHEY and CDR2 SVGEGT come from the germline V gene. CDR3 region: CASSPGNYGYTF. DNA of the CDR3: TGTGCCAGCAGTCCCGGTAACTATGGCTACACCTTC.

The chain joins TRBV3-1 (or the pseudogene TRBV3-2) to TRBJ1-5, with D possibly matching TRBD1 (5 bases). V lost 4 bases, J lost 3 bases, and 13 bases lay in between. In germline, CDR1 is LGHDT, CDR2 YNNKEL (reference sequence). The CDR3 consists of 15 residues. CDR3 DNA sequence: TGTGCCAGCAGCCTGAGAGGGGAGGTCAATCAGCCCCAGCATTTT. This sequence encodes CASSLRGEVNQPQHF.

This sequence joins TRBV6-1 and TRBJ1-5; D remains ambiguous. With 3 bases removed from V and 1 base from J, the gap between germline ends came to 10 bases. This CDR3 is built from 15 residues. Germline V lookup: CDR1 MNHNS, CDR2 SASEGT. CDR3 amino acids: CASSDMGFSNQPQHF. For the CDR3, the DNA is TGTGCCAGCAGTGATATGGGTTTCAGCAATCAGCCCCAGCATTTT.

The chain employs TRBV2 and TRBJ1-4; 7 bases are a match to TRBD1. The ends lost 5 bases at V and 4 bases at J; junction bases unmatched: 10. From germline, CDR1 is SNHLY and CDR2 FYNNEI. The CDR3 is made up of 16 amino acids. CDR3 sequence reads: CASSIKQGRVNEKLFF. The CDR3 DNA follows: TGTGCCAGCAGTATAAAACAGGGGCGAGTTAATGAAAAACTGTTTTTT.

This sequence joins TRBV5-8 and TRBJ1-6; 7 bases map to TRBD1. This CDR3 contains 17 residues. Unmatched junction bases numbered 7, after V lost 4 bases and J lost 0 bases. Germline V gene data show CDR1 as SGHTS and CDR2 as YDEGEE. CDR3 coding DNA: TGTGCCAGCAGCATAGGGGACAGCCGCTCCTATAATTCACCCCTCCACTTT. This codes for CASSIGDSRSYNSPLHF.

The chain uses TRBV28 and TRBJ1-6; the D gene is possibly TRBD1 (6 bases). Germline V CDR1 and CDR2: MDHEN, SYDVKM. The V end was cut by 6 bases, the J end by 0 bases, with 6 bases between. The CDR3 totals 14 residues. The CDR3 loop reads CASRDSSYNSPLHF. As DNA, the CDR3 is TGTGCCAGCAGGGACAGCTCCTATAATTCACCCCTCCACTTT.

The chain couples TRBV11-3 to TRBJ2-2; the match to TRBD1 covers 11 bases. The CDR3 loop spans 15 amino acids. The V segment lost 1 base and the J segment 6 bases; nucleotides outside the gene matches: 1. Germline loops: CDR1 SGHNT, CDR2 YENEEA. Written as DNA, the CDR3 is TGTGCCAGCAGCTTAGGGGGACAGGGGGCCGGGGAGCTGTTTTTT. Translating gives CASSLGGQGAGELFF.

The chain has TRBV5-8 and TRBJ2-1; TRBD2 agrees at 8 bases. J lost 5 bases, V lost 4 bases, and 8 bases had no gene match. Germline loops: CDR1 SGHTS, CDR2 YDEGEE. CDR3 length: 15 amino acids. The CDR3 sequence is CASSPGTRGDNEQFF. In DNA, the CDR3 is TGTGCCAGCAGCCCCGGGACTAGGGGGGACAATGAGCAGTTCTTC.

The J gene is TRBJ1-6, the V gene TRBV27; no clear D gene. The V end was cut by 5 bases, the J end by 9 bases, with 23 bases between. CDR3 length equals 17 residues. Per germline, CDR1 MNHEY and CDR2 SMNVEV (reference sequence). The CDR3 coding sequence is TGTGCCAGCAGTCCCCGTTTATCTGGGTTTGACGGTTCACCCCTCCACTTT. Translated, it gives CASSPRLSGFDGSPLHF.

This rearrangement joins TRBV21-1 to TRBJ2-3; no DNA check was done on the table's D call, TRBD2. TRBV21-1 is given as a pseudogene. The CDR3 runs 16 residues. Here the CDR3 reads CASRKRYGSGTDTQYF. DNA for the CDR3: TGTGCCAGCAGAAAAAGATATGGCTCGGGGACAGATACGCAGTATTTT.

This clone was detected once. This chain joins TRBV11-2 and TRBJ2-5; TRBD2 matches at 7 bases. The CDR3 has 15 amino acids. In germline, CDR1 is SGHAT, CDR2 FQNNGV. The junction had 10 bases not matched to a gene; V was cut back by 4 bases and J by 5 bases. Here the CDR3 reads CASSSQGGGRETQYF. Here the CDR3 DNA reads TGTGCCAGCAGCTCCCAAGGCGGGGGTAGGGAGACCCAGTACTTC.

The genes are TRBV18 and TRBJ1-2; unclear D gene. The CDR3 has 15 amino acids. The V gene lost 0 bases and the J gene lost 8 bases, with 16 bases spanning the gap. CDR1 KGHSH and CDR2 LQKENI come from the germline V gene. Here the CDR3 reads CASSPPNIGRKGYTF. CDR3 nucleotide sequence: TGTGCCAGCTCACCACCGAATATAGGGAGGAAAGGCTACACCTTC. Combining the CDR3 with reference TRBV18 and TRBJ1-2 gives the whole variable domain NAGVMQNPRHLVRRRGQEARLRCSPMKGHSHVYWYRQLPEEGLKFMVYLQKENIIDESGMPKERFSAEFPKEGPSILRIQQVVRGDSAAYFCASSPPNIGRKGYTFGSGTRLTVV.

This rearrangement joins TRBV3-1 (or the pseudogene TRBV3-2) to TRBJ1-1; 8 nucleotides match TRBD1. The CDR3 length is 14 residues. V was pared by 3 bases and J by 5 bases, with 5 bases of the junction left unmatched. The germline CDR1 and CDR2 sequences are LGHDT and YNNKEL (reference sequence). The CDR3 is CASSQDRVGTEAFF. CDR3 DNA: TGTGCCAGCAGCCAGGACAGGGTAGGGACTGAAGCTTTCTTT.

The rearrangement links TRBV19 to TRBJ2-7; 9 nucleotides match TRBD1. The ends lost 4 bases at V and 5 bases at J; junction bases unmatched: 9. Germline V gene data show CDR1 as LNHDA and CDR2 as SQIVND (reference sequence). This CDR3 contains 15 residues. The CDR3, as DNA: TGTGCCAGTAGTAGGGCCGGGACAGGGCCCCACGAGCAGTACTTC. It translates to CASSRAGTGPHEQYF.

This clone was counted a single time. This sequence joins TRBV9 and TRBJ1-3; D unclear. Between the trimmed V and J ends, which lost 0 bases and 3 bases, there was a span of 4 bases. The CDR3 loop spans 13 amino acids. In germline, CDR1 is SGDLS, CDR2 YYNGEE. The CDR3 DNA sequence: TGTGCCAGCAGCGTAGGAGGTGGAAACACCATATATTTT. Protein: CASSVGGGNTIYF.

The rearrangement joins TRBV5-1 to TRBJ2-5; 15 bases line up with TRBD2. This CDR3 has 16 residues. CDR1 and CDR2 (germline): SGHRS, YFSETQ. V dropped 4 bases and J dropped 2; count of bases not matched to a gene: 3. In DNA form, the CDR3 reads TGCGCCAGCAGCCGGACTAGCGGGGGGGTACAAGAGACCCAGTACTTC. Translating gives CASSRTSGGVQETQYF.

The CDR3 nucleotides are TGTGCCAGTAGGCTGCGGACGGACCCCGGGACAGGTCGTGGCGAGCAGTACTTC. Its translation is CASRLRTDPGTGRGEQYF. V gene TRBV19 combines with J gene TRBJ2-7; 8 bases match TRBD1. The CDR3 covers 18 residues. From germline, CDR1 is LNHDA and CDR2 SQIVND (reference sequence). V dropped 6 bases and J dropped 6; count of bases not matched to a gene: 22.

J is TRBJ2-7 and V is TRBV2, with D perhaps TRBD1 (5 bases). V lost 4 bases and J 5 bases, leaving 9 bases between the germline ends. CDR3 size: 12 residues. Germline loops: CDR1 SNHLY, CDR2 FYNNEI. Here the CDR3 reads CASSATGNEQYF. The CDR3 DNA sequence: TGTGCCAGCAGTGCAACAGGCAACGAGCAGTACTTC.

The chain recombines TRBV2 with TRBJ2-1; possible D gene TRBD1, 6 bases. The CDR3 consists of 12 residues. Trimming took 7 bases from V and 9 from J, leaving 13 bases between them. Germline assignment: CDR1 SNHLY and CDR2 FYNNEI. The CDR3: CASNREVGEQFF. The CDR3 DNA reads TGTGCCAGCAACAGGGAAGTGGGTGAGCAGTTCTTC.

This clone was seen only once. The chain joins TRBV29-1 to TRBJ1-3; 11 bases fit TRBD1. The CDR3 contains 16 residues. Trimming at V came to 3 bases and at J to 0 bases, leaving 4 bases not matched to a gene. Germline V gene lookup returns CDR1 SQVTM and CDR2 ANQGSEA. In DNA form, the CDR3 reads TGCAGCGTTGACTCCGGGACAGGGGGCTCTGGAAACACCATATATTTT. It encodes CSVDSGTGGSGNTIYF.

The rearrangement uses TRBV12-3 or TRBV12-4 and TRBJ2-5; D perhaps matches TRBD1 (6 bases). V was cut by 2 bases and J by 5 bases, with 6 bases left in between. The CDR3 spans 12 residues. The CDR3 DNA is TGTGCCAGCAGTTTAAGGGGGGAGACCCAGTACTTC. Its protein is CASSLRGETQYF.

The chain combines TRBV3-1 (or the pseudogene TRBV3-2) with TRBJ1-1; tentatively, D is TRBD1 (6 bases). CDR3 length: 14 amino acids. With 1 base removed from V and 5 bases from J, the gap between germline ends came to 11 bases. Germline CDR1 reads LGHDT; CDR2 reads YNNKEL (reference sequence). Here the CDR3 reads CASSQVTGRTEAFF. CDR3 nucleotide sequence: TGTGCCAGCAGCCAAGTCACAGGGAGGACTGAAGCTTTCTTT.

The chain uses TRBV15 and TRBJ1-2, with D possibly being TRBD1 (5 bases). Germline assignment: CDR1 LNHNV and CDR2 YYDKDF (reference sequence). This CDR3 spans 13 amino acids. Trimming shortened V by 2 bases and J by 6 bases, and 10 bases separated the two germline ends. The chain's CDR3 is CATSRPGGNGYTF. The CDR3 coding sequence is TGTGCCACCAGCAGACCCGGGGGTAATGGCTACACCTTC.

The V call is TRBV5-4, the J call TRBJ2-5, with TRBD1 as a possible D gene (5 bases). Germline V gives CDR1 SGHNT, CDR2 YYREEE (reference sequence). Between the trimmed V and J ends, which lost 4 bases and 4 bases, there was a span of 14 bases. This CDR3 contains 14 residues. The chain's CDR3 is CASSVSGARETQYF. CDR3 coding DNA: TGTGCCAGCAGCGTCAGTGGGGCCCGAGAGACCCAGTACTTC.

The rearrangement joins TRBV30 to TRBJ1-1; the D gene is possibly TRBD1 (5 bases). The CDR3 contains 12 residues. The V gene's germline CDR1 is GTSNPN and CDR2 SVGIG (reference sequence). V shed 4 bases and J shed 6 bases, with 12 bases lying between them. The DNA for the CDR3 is TGTGCCTGGAAGCAGGGTGTCCCTGAAGCTTTCTTT. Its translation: CAWKQGVPEAFF. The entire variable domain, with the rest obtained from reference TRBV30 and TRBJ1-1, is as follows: SQTIHQWPATLVQPVGSPLSLECTVEGTSNPNLYWYRQAAGRGLQLLFYSVGIGQISSEVPQNLSASRPQDRQFILSSKKLLLSDSGFYLCAWKQGVPEAFFGQGTRLTVV.

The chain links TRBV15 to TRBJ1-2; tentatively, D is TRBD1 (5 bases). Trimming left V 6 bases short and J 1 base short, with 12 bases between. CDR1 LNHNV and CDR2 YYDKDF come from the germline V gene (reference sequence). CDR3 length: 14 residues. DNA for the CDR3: TGTGCCACCAGTTTGGGACGGAGTAACTATGGCTACACCTTC. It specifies CATSLGRSNYGYTF.

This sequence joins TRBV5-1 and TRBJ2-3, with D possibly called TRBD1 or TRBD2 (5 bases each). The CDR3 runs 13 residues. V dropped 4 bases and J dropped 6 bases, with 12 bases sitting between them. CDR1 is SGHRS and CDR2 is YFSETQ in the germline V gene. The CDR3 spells CASSTGTVDTQYF. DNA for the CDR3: TGCGCCAGCAGCACTGGGACGGTTGATACGCAGTATTTT.

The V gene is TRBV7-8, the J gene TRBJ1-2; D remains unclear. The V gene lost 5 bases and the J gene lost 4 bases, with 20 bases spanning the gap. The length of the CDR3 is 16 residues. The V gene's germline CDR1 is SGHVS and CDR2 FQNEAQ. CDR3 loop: CASSPKRAHAGYGYTF. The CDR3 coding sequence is TGTGCCAGCAGCCCAAAGCGGGCCCACGCCGGCTATGGCTACACCTTC.